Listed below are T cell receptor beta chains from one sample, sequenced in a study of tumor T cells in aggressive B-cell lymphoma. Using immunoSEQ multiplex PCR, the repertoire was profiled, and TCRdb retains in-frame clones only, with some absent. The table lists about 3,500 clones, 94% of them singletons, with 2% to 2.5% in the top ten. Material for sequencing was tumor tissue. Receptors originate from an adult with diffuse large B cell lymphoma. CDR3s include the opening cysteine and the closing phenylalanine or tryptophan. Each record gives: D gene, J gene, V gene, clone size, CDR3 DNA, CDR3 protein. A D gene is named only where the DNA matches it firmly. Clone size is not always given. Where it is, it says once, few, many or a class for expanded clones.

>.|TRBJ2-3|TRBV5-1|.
TGCGCCAGCAGCTTGGGCTCGGGGTTTGGGGATACGCAGTATTTT
CASSLGSGFGDTQYF
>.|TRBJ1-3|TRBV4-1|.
TGCGCCAGCAGCCAAGTCTCAAACACCATATATTTT
CASSQVSNTIYF
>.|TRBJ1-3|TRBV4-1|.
TGCGCCAGCAGCCAAGAAGGGGCAAATCGGGGGGACACCATATATTTT
CASSQEGANRGDTIYF
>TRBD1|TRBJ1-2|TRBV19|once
TGTGCCAGTACCCCTCAGGGGGGCTCACACTATGGCTACACCTTC
CASTPQGGSHYGYTF
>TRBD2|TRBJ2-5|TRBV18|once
TGTGCCAGCTCACTTCGACTAGCGGGGGAAGAGACCCAGTACTTC
CASSLRLAGEETQYF
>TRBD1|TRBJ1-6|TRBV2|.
TGTGCCAGCAGGACGGGGACAGCCAACTCACCCCTCCACTTT
CASRTGTANSPLHF
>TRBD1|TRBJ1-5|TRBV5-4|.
TGTGCCAGCAGCTTGGACGGACAGGCAGGTGATCAGCCCCAGCATTTT
CASSLDGQAGDQPQHF
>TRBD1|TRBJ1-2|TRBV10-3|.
TGTGCCATCGGACAGGGTACGGACTATGGCTACACCTTC
CAIGQGTDYGYTF
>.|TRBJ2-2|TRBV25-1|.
TGTGCCAGCAAGGATCTCAGGTCGAACACCGGGGAGCTGTTTTTT
CASKDLRSNTGELFF
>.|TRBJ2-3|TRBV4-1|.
TGCGCCAGCAGCCAAGATTACGGGACAGATACGCAGTATTTT
CASSQDYGTDTQYF
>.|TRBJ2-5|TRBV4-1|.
TGCGCCAGCAGCCAAGGTAATCTCGGAGCCCAAGAGACCCAGTACTTC
CASSQGNLGAQETQYF
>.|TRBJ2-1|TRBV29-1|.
TGCAGCGTCCGAGGTCACAATGAGCAGTTCTTC
CSVRGHNEQFF
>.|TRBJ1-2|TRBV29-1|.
TGCAGCGTTGAACAGGGATCTTGGGGCTACACCTTC
CSVEQGSWGYTF
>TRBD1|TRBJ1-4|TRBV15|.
TGTGCCACCAGCAGAGTTTGGGACAGGGGCCTTAATGAAAAACTGTTTTTT
CATSRVWDRGLNEKLFF
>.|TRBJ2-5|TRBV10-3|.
TGTGCCATCAGTGAGTCGACCAGGGGTGAGACCCAGTACTTC
CAISESTRGETQYF
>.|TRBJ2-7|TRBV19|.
TGTGCCAGTAGTCTGGATACAGATACCAATTACGAGCAGTACTTC
CASSLDTDTNYEQYF
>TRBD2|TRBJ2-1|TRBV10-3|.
TGTGCCATCAGCCCAGCGGGGCTCTCCTACAATGAGCAGTTCTTC
CAISPAGLSYNEQFF
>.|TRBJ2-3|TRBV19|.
TGTGCCAGTAGTATGGGCAGTTTCGCAGATACGCAGTATTTT
CASSMGSFADTQYF
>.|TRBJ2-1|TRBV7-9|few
TGTGCCAGCAGCTTAAGTCTAGTCAATGAGCAGTTCTTC
CASSLSLVNEQFF
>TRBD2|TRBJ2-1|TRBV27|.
TGTGCCAGCAACGGAGCGGGAGATTACAATGAGCAGTTCTTC
CASNGAGDYNEQFF
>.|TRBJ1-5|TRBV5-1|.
TGCGCCAGCAGCGATGGACAGAGCAATCAGCCCCAGCATTTT
CASSDGQSNQPQHF
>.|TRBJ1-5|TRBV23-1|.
TGCGCCAGCAGTCAAGCTACAGGCAAACCCCAGCATTTT
CASSQATGKPQHF
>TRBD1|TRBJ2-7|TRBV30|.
TGTGCCTGGAGTCCTACAGGGGGCGCCGGGGAGCAGTACTTC
CAWSPTGGAGEQYF
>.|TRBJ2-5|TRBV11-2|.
TGTGCCAGCAGCAGGGAGTGGGAGACCCAGTACTTC
CASSREWETQYF
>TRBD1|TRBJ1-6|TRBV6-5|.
TGTGCCAGCAGTTACTCGCAGGGGGATTCACCCCTCCACTTT
CASSYSQGDSPLHF
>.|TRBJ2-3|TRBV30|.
TGTGCCTGGACTAGCACAGATACGCAGTATTTT
CAWTSTDTQYF
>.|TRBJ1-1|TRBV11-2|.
TGTGCCAGCAGCCAAAGTCGGGTGACTGAAGCTTTCTTT
CASSQSRVTEAFF
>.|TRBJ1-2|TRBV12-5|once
TGTGCTAGTGTGGAGTTATCTAACTATGGCTACACCTTC
CASVELSNYGYTF
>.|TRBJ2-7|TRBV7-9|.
TGTGCCAGCAGCTTAGGGACTACCTACGAGCAGTACTTC
CASSLGTTYEQYF
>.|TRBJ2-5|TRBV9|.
TGTGCCAGCAGCGTAGGAGGCGGGACGGGGGAGACCCAGTACTTC
CASSVGGGTGETQYF
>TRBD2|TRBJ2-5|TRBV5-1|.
TGCGCCAGCAGCTCGGACTATAGCGGGAGTGGCGGGACCCAGTACTTC
CASSSDYSGSGGTQYF
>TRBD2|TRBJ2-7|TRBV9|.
TGTGCCAGCAGCGTAGCGGCTAGCGGGCCCCTCATGGGGGAGCAGTACTTC
CASSVAASGPLMGEQYF
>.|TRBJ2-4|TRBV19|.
TGTGCCAGTAGTATAGACATCTCGGCAGCGGGTCTAGCCAAAAACATTCAGTACTTC
CASSIDISAAGLAKNIQYF
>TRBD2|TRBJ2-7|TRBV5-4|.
TGTGCCAGCAGGCCTAGCGGGAGCTCTGAAGAGCAGTACTTC
CASRPSGSSEEQYF
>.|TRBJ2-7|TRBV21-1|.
TGTGCCAGCAGCAAAGTGGACAGATCCTACGAGCAGTACTTC
CASSKVDRSYEQYF
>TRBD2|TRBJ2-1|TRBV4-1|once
TGCGCCAGCAGCCAAGCACCGACTAGCGGGGGAGGGAATGAGCAGTTCTTC
CASSQAPTSGGGNEQFF
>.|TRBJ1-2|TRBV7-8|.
TGTGCCAGCAGGGCGCCAGGGGCTAACTATGGCTACACCTTC
CASRAPGANYGYTF
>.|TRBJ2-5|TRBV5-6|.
TGTGCCAGCAGCTTGGGAGGGACACAAGAGACCCAGTACTTC
CASSLGGTQETQYF
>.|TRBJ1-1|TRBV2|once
TGTGCCAGCAGTTCGGCCGACAGAGGAACTGAAGCTTTCTTT
CASSSADRGTEAFF
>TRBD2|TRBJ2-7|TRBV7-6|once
TGTGCCAGCAGCTTGGTAGCGGGAGGGTTTTACGAGCAGTACTTC
CASSLVAGGFYEQYF
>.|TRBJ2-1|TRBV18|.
TGTGCCAGCTCACCACCGAGTAGCGGTTACAATGAGCAGTTCTTC
CASSPPSSGYNEQFF
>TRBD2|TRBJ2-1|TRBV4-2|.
TGTGCCAGCAGCCACGTTTCGCTAGCGGGAGGCCGAGAGCAGTTCTTC
CASSHVSLAGGREQFF
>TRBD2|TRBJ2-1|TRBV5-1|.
TGCGCCAGCAGCCGTAGCGGGAGTAACAATGAGCAGTTCTTC
CASSRSGSNNEQFF
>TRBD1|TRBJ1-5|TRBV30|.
TGTGCCTGGAGTACTTACAGGGGACTTCGACAGCCCCAGCATTTT
CAWSTYRGLRQPQHF
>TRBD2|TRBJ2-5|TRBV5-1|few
TGCGCCAGCAGCTTGGGACTAGCGGGAGAGCAGGGTGGCGAGACCCAGTACTTC
CASSLGLAGEQGGETQYF
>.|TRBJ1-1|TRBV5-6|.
TGTGCCAGCAGCTTACGACGTGGGGGCCGGGAAGCTTTCTTT
CASSLRRGGREAFF
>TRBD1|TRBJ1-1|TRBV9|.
TGTGCCAGCAGCGCCACGGGACAGGGAATTAAAGTTTTCTTT
CASSATGQGIKVFF
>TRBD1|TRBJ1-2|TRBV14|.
TGTGCCAGCAGCCCGAGACAGGGAGGATATGGCTACACCTTC
CASSPRQGGYGYTF
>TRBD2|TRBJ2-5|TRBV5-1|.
TGCGCCAGCAGCTCGGGACTAGCGGGAGTTAGTGAGACCCAGTACTTC
CASSSGLAGVSETQYF
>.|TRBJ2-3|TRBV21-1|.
TGTGCCAGCCTAATTAATACGCAGTATTTT
CASLINTQYF
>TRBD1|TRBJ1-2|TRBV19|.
TGTGCCAGTAGTATAGGCGACAGGGCCTATGGCTACACCTTC
CASSIGDRAYGYTF
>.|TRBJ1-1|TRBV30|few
TGTGCCTGGAGTGTACGTGACAGGAACACTGAAGCTTTCTTT
CAWSVRDRNTEAFF
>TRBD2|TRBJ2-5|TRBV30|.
TGTGCCTACGCGACGGAACTAGCGGGAGTCTTTCAAGAGACCCAGTACTTC
CAYATELAGVFQETQYF
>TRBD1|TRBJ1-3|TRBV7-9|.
TGTGCCAGCAGCGAACGACAGGGGCGCTCTGGAAACACCATATATTTT
CASSERQGRSGNTIYF
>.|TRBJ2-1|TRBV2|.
TGTGCCAGCGTAAGCAGCGGGTCCTACAATGAGCAGTTCTTC
CASVSSGSYNEQFF
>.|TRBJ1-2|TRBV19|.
TGTGCCAGTAGTCCCCGACAGGCCAACTATGGCTACACCTTC
CASSPRQANYGYTF
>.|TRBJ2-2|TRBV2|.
TGTGCCAGCAATCGGGTCCGGGGCGGGGAGCTGTTTTTT
CASNRVRGGELFF
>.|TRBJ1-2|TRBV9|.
TGTGCCAGCAGCGAAAACCCGCAGTATGGCTACACCTTC
CASSENPQYGYTF
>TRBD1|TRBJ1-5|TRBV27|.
TGTGCCAGCACCCCTCGGCAGGGGGGCAATCAGCCCCAGCATTTT
CASTPRQGGNQPQHF